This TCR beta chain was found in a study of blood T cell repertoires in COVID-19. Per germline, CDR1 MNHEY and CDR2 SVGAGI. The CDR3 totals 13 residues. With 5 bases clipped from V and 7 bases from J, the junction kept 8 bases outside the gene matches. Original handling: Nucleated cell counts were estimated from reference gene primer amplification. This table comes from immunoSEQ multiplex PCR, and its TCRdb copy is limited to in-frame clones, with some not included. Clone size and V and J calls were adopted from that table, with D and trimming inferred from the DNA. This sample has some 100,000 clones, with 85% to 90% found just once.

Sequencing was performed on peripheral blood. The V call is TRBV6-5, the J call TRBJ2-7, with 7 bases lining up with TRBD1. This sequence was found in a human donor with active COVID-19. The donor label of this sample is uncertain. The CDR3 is CASSRQGSGEQYF. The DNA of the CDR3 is TGTGCCAGCAGTAGACAGGGCTCAGGAGAGCAGTACTTC.